The 30 T cell receptor beta chains below all came from one sample that was sequenced in a study of T cell responses to AZD1222 COVID-19 vaccine. Assay: immunoSEQ multiplex PCR; the TCRdb copy retains only in-frame clones and omits some. Among 150,000 or so clones listed, about 92% were seen once. This specimen consisted of peripheral blood, obtained on day 0 of AZD1222 vaccination. These receptors were obtained from an adult in good health.

V usage is TRBV7-2 and J usage is TRBJ1-5; 8 bases fit TRBD1. Unmatched junction bases numbered 4, after V lost 6 bases and J lost 6 bases. Germline lookup yields CDR1 SGHTA and CDR2 FQGNSA. The CDR3 runs to 13 residues. CDR3 sequence: CASRYTGGQPQHF. The CDR3 DNA is TGTGCCAGCAGGTATACAGGGGGTCAGCCCCAGCATTTT.

The rearrangement joins TRBV10-3 to TRBJ2-2; D is uncertain. Germline loops: CDR1 ENHRY, CDR2 SYGVKD. V was shortened by 6 bases and J by 0 bases, with 5 bases between the two germline ends. There are 13 residues in the CDR3. CDR3 region: CAIRVTNTGELFF. CDR3 bases: TGTGCCATCAGGGTGACGAACACCGGGGAGCTGTTTTTT.

The chain is built from TRBV19 and TRBJ1-5, with D possibly being TRBD1 (5 bases). The CDR3 runs 15 residues. Trimming removed 1 base at V and 6 bases at J, with 13 bases between. Germline V gives CDR1 LNHDA, CDR2 SQIVND (reference sequence). CDR3 sequence reads: CASSIVGGSSQPQHF. For the CDR3, the DNA is TGTGCCAGTAGTATAGTCGGGGGTTCTAGTCAGCCCCAGCATTTT.

The chain employs TRBV7-8 and TRBJ1-1; D gene unclear. This CDR3 spans 14 amino acids. Germline V gene sequence: CDR1 SGHVS, CDR2 FQNEAQ. Trimming took 2 bases from V and 4 from J, leaving 11 bases between them. This CDR3 reads CASSLSNWGTEAFF. The CDR3 DNA is TGTGCCAGCAGCTTATCCAATTGGGGCACTGAAGCTTTCTTT.

This chain uses TRBV6-4 with TRBJ2-3; 7 nucleotides agree with TRBD2. The junction had 10 bases not matched to a gene; V was cut back by 6 bases and J by 4 bases. In germline, CDR1 is MRHNA, CDR2 SNTAGT. This CDR3 spans 15 amino acids. The CDR3 DNA sequence: TGTGCCAGCAGCCCTGTTGGGGGGGAACCAGATACGCAGTATTTT. Protein: CASSPVGGEPDTQYF.

This clone appeared a few times. The chain links TRBV10-3 to TRBJ1-2, with D maybe TRBD1 (5 bases). The V end lost 6 bases, the J end lost 8 bases, and 16 bases lay between the germline ends. The CDR3 sequence is 13 residues long. CDR1 is ENHRY, CDR2 SYGVKD, per germline. The CDR3 here is CAISATGSGGYTF. The CDR3, as DNA: TGTGCCATCAGCGCTACAGGAAGTGGAGGCTACACCTTC.

The chain couples TRBV6-2 or TRBV6-3 to TRBJ2-7; 8 bases are a match to TRBD2. V shed 5 bases and J 3 bases; nucleotides not matched to a gene: 9. CDR1 MNHEY and CDR2 SVGEGT come from the germline V gene. The CDR3 is 15 amino acids. CDR3 in amino acids: CASSQPGLGIYEQYF. DNA for the CDR3: TGTGCCAGCAGTCAGCCGGGACTAGGGATCTACGAGCAGTACTTC.

The rearrangement joins TRBV19 to TRBJ1-5; D gene ambiguous. Germline-derived CDR1 and CDR2 are LNHDA and SQIVND (reference sequence). The CDR3 sequence is 15 residues long. V was trimmed by 5 bases and J by 9 bases, leaving 20 bases between them. This CDR3 reads CASSVSDGPEGPQHF. As DNA, the CDR3 is TGTGCCAGTAGTGTCTCGGACGGGCCTGAGGGGCCCCAGCATTTT.

This clone was picked up one time. Written as DNA, the CDR3 is TGTGCCAGCAGCCAAGCCCAGGGACCAACTAATGAAAAACTGTTTTTT. It yields the protein CASSQAQGPTNEKLFF. The V call is TRBV14, the J call TRBJ1-4, with D possibly being TRBD1 (5 bases). The CDR3 runs to 16 residues. V was pared by 1 base and J by 0 bases, with 9 bases between. Per the germline V gene, CDR1 is SGHDN and CDR2 is FVKESK.

This chain links TRBV18 with TRBJ1-4; D is unclear. Trimming removed 4 bases from V and 3 bases from J, with 9 bases in between. Germline V gene sequence: CDR1 KGHSH, CDR2 LQKENI. The CDR3 has 14 amino acids. CDR3 DNA: TGTGCCAGCTCACAGGGTTTCGCTAATGAAAAACTGTTTTTT. The encoded protein is CASSQGFANEKLFF.

The chain employs TRBV7-9 and TRBJ1-2, with D maybe TRBD1 (5 bases). V lost 2 bases and J 0 bases, leaving 19 bases between the germline ends. Germline V lookup: CDR1 SEHNR, CDR2 FQNEAQ (reference sequence). The CDR3 consists of 18 residues. DNA of the CDR3: TGTGCCAGCAGCTTAAGGTTGAGACAGCTCGTATCTAACTATGGCTACACCTTC. Amino acids: CASSLRLRQLVSNYGYTF.

This chain links TRBV29-1 with TRBJ2-1; the D is unclear. The length of the CDR3 is 16 residues. The ends were cut back, 1 base at V and 4 bases at J, with 17 bases in the middle. Germline CDR1 SQVTM, CDR2 ANQGSEA. Written as DNA, the CDR3 is TGCAGCGTTGAAGGCGCTGAAGAGATGGGATACAATGAGCAGTTCTTC. The encoded protein is CSVEGAEEMGYNEQFF.

The chain has TRBV13 and TRBJ2-1; unclear D gene. V lost 1 base and J lost 1, with 8 bases in between. From germline, CDR1 is PRHDT and CDR2 FYEKMQ (reference sequence). The CDR3 consists of 15 residues. CDR3: CASSLAPGSYNEQFF. In DNA, the CDR3 is TGTGCCAGCAGCTTAGCTCCGGGTTCCTACAATGAGCAGTTCTTC.

The chain links TRBV7-8 to TRBJ2-3; D is ambiguous. Germline CDR1 reads SGHVS; CDR2 reads FQNEAQ. Trimming left V 3 bases short and J 0 bases short, with 7 bases between. CDR3 size: 14 residues. The CDR3 region is CASSFGRSTDTQYF. CDR3 nucleotide sequence: TGTGCCAGCAGCTTTGGACGGAGCACAGATACGCAGTATTTT.

The chain couples TRBV10-3 to TRBJ1-3, with D unclear. V dropped 2 bases and J dropped 0 bases, with 8 bases sitting between them. The germline CDR1 and CDR2 sequences are ENHRY and SYGVKD. The CDR3 length is 15 residues. The CDR3 DNA is TGTGCCATCAGTGAGAGGCCGGACTCTGGAAACACCATATATTTT. Protein: CAISERPDSGNTIYF.

J is TRBJ1-2 and V is TRBV7-2; D gene uncertain. V was clipped by 1 base and J by 4 bases, with 7 bases between them. Germline V gene lookup returns CDR1 SGHTA and CDR2 FQGNSA. This CDR3 region has 13 residues. The CDR3: CASSLGPTYGYTF. CDR3 DNA: TGTGCCAGCAGCTTAGGCCCGACCTATGGCTACACCTTC. Supplemented by reference TRBV7-2 and TRBJ1-2, the full variable domain reads GAGVSQSPSNKVTEKGKDVELRCDPISGHTALYWYRQSLGQGLEFLIYFQGNSAPDKSGLPSDRFSAERTGGSVSTLTIQRTQQEDSAVYLCASSLGPTYGYTFGSGTRLTVV.

V and J are TRBV28 and TRBJ2-5; D is perhaps TRBD2 (6 bases). Germline values: CDR1 MDHEN, CDR2 SYDVKM. With 11 bases removed from V and 4 bases from J, the gap between germline ends came to 14 bases. The CDR3 length is 12 residues. CDR3 in amino acids: CAAGGGIETQYF. CDR3 DNA: TGTGCCGCCGGGGGTGGAATAGAGACCCAGTACTTC.

This chain uses TRBV5-1 with TRBJ2-5; 8 bases are shared with TRBD2. V shed 0 bases and J 2 bases; nucleotides not matched to a gene: 3. The CDR3 covers 15 residues. From germline, CDR1 is SGHRS and CDR2 YFSETQ. CDR3 residues: CASSLASSGQETQYF. DNA for the CDR3: TGCGCCAGCAGCTTGGCCTCTAGCGGGCAAGAGACCCAGTACTTC. Together with reference TRBV5-1 and TRBJ2-5, the CDR3 gives the full variable domain: KAGVTQTPRYLIKTRGQQVTLSCSPISGHRSVSWYQQTPGQGLQFLFEYFSETQRNKGNFPGRFSGRQFSNSRSEMNVSTLELGDSALYLCASSLASSGQETQYFGPGTRLLVL.

This sequence joins TRBV20-1 and TRBJ1-2; D perhaps matches TRBD1 (6 bases). This CDR3 has 12 residues. V gave up 3 bases and J gave up 7 bases, with 12 bases separating them. CDR1 is DFQATT and CDR2 is SNEGSKA in the germline V gene (reference sequence). The DNA of the CDR3 is TGCAGTGCTAGTCGCGGGGGCGGTGGCTACACCTTC. It specifies CSASRGGGGYTF.

The sample holds one count of this clone. J is TRBJ2-7 and V is TRBV6-5; possibly TRBD2 for D (5 bases). The CDR3 has 13 amino acids. V shed 2 bases and J shed 5 bases, with 10 bases lying between them. Germline-derived CDR1 and CDR2 are MNHEY and SVGAGI. CDR3 loop: CASSYVGADEQYF. CDR3 nucleotide sequence: TGTGCCAGCAGTTACGTGGGAGCGGACGAGCAGTACTTC.

This chain links TRBV19 with TRBJ1-1; TRBD1 matches at 8 bases. Germline CDR1 LNHDA, CDR2 SQIVND (reference sequence). Losses at the gene ends were 5 bases for V and 7 bases for J; bases not matched to a gene: 21. The CDR3 runs 18 residues. DNA for the CDR3: TGTGCCAGTAGTCTAACCGGGACAGGATGGACTACTAAATTTGAAGCTTTCTTT. Translation gives CASSLTGTGWTTKFEAFF.

CDR3 region: CASNRDGRNEKLFF. The CDR3 DNA follows: TGTGCCAGTAACAGGGACGGCCGTAATGAAAAACTGTTTTTT. The gene calls are TRBV19 and TRBJ1-4, with D perhaps matching TRBD1 (6 bases). Between the trimmed V and J ends, which lost 7 bases and 4 bases, there was a span of 13 bases. The V gene's germline CDR1 is LNHDA and CDR2 SQIVND (reference sequence). The length of the CDR3 is 14 residues.

The chain uses TRBV7-8 and TRBJ1-5, with 9 bases identical to TRBD1. This CDR3 comprises 17 residues. Per germline, CDR1 SGHVS and CDR2 FQNEAQ. V was pared by 5 bases and J by 7 bases, with 15 bases of the junction left unmatched. CDR3 protein: CASSLDPYRGRGQPQHF. CDR3 DNA: TGTGCCAGCAGCCTCGACCCCTACAGGGGGCGCGGACAGCCCCAGCATTTT. Combining the CDR3 with reference TRBV7-8 and TRBJ1-5 gives the whole variable domain GAGVSQSPRYKVAKRGQDVALRCDPISGHVSLFWYQQALGQGPEFLTYFQNEAQLDKSGLPSDRFFAERPEGSVSTLKIQRTQQEDSAVYLCASSLDPYRGRGQPQHFGDGTRLSIL.

The chain carries TRBV7-9 and TRBJ2-6; D ambiguous. The CDR3 totals 16 residues. V was cut by 11 bases and J by 0 bases, with 17 bases left in between. The V gene's germline CDR1 is SEHNR and CDR2 FQNEAQ (reference sequence). The CDR3 coding sequence is TGTGCCTCCCCACCCACCCCCCTCTCTGGGGCCAACGTCCTGACTTTC. Amino acid sequence: CASPPTPLSGANVLTF.

This clone was recorded only once. The J gene is TRBJ1-4, the V gene TRBV7-9; 9 bases agree with TRBD1. This CDR3 is built from 17 residues. Germline CDR1 SEHNR, CDR2 FQNEAQ (reference sequence). Losses at the gene ends were 0 bases for V and 4 bases for J; bases not matched to a gene: 6. The CDR3 loop reads CASSLATQGASNEKLFF. The CDR3 DNA reads TGTGCCAGCAGCTTAGCCACACAGGGGGCGAGTAATGAAAAACTGTTTTTT.

The rearrangement uses TRBV7-8 and TRBJ2-7, with D perhaps TRBD1 or TRBD2 (5 bases each). Germline CDR1 and CDR2: SGHVS and FQNEAQ. Trimming removed 8 bases at V and 7 bases at J, with 18 bases between. This CDR3 has 13 amino acids. The chain's CDR3 is CASGAGTSLEQYF. CDR3 in DNA: TGTGCCAGCGGAGCCGGGACCTCTCTGGAGCAGTACTTC.

The rearrangement joins TRBV21-1 to TRBJ2-7. TRBV21-1 is marked as a pseudogene. This CDR3 spans 14 amino acids. The CDR3 loop is CASSKGTGGYEQYF. DNA of the CDR3: TGTGCCAGCAGCAAGGGGACGGGCGGCTACGAGCAGTACTTC.

The chain has TRBV28 and TRBJ1-6; possibly TRBD1 for D (5 bases). This CDR3 spans 16 amino acids. Germline V gene lookup returns CDR1 MDHEN and CDR2 SYDVKM. The V and J ends lost 2 bases and 5 bases respectively, with 13 bases between them. This CDR3 is CASSLRFSGNNSPLHF. The CDR3 coding sequence is TGTGCCAGCAGTTTAAGATTTTCAGGGAATAATTCACCCCTCCACTTT.

V and J are TRBV7-9 and TRBJ2-2, with D perhaps TRBD1 (6 bases). Germline V gene sequence: CDR1 SEHNR, CDR2 FQNEAQ (reference sequence). This CDR3 has 14 residues. The ends were cut back, 9 bases at V and 4 bases at J, with 15 bases in the middle. The CDR3 DNA reads as TGTGCCAGTCATCCGGGACAAGGCACCGGGGAGCTGTTTTTT. Its translation: CASHPGQGTGELFF.

V and J are TRBV7-9 and TRBJ2-7; D is perhaps TRBD2 (5 bases). This CDR3 has 17 residues. CDR1 and CDR2 (germline): SEHNR, FQNEAQ (reference sequence). The V end lost 5 bases, the J end lost 0 bases, and 20 bases lay between the germline ends. The CDR3 nucleotides read TGTGCCAGCAGCCCCCCCCCGGGAAAACTTCACTCCTACGAGCAGTACTTC. This encodes CASSPPPGKLHSYEQYF.